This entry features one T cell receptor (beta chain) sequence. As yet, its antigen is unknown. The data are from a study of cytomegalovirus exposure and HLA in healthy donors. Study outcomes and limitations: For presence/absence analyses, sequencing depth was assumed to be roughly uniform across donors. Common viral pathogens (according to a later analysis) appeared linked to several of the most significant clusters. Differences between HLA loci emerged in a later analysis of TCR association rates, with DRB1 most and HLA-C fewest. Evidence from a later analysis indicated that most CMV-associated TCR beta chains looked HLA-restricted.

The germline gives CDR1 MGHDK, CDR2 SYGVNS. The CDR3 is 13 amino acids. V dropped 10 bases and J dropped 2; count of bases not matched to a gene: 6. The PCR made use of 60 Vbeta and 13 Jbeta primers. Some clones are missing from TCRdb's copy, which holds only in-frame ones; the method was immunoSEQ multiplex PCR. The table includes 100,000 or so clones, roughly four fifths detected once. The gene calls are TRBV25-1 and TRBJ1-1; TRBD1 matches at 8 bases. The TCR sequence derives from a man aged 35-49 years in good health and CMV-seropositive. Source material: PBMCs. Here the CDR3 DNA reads TGTGCCACGCAAGACAGGGGAAACACTGAAGCTTTCTTT. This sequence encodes CATQDRGNTEAFF.